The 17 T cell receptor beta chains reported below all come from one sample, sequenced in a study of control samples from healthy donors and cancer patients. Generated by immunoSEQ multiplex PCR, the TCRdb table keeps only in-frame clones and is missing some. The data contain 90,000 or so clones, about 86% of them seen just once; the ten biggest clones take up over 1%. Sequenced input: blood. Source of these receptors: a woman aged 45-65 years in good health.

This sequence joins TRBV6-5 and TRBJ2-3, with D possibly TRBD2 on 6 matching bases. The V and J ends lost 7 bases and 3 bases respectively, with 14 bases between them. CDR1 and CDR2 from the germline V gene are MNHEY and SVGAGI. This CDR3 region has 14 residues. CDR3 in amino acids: CASTRREPTDTQYF. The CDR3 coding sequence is TGTGCCAGCACCCGGAGGGAGCCGACAGATACGCAGTATTTT.

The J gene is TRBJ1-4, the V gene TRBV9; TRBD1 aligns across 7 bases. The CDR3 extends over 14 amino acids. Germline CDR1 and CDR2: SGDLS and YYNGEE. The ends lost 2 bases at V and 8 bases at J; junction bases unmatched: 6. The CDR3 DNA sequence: TGTGCCAGCAGCGTGGGACAGTCAAGCGAAAAACTGTTTTTT. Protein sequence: CASSVGQSSEKLFF.

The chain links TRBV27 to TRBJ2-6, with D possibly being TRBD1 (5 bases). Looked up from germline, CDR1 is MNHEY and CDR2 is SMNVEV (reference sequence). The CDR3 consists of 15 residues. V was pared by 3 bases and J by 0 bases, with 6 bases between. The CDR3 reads CASSFQGSGANVLTF. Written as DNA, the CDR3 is TGTGCCAGCAGTTTCCAGGGCTCTGGGGCCAACGTCCTGACTTTC. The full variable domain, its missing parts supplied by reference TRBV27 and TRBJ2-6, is EAQVTQNPRYLITVTGKKLTVTCSQNMNHEYMSWYRQDPGLGLRQIYYSMNVEVTDKGDVPEGYKVSRKEKRNFPLILESPSPNQTSLYFCASSFQGSGANVLTFGAGSRLTVL.

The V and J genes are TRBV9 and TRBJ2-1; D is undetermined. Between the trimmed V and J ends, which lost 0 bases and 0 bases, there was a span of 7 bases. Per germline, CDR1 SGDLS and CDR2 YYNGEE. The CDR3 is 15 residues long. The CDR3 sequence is CASSVGPSSYNEQFF. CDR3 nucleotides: TGTGCCAGCAGCGTAGGTCCGAGCTCCTACAATGAGCAGTTCTTC.

This CDR3 is CASSLINGNTIYF. Here the CDR3 DNA reads TGTGCCAGCAGCTTAATAAATGGAAACACCATATATTTT. This sequence joins TRBV11-2 and TRBJ1-3; no clear D. V was cut by 2 bases and J by 3 bases, with 5 bases left in between. The germline V gene has CDR1 SGHAT and CDR2 FQNNGV. There are 13 residues in the CDR3.

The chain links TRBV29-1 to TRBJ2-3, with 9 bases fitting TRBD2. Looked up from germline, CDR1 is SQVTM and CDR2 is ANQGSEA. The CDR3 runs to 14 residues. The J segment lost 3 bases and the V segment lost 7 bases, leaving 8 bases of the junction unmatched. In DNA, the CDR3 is TGCAGCGCACGCCCGACTAGCGGAACAGATACGCAGTATTTT. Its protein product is CSARPTSGTDTQYF.

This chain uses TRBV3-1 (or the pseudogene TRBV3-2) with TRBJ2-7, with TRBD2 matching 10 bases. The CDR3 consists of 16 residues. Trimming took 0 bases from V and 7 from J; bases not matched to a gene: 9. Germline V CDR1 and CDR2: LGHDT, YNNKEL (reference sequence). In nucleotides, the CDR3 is TGTGCCAGCAGCCAAGACCTAACAGCGGGAGGGAAAGAGCAGTACTTC. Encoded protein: CASSQDLTAGGKEQYF.

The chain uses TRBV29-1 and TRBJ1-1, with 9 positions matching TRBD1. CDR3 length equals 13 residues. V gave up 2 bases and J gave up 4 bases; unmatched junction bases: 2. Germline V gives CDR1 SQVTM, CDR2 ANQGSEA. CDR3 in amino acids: CSVETGGTTEAFF. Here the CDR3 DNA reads TGCAGCGTTGAAACAGGGGGCACCACTGAAGCTTTCTTT.

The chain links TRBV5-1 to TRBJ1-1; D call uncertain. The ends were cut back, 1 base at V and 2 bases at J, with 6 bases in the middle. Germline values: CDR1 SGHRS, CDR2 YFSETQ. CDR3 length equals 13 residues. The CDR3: CASSLPANTEAFF. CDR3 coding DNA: TGCGCCAGCAGCTTGCCAGCAAACACTGAAGCTTTCTTT.

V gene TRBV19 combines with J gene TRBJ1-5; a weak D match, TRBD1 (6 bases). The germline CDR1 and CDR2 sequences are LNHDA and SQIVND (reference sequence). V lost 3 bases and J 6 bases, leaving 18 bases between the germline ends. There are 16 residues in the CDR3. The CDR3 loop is CASSIVKGGAGQPQHF. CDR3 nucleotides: TGTGCCAGTAGTATTGTTAAAGGGGGGGCTGGTCAGCCCCAGCATTTT.

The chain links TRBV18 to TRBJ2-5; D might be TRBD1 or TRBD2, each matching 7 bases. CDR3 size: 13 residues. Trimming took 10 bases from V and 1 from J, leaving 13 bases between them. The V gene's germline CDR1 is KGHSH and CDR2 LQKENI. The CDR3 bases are TGTGCCACCGGGGGGACAGTCCAAGAGACCCAGTACTTC. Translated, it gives CATGGTVQETQYF.

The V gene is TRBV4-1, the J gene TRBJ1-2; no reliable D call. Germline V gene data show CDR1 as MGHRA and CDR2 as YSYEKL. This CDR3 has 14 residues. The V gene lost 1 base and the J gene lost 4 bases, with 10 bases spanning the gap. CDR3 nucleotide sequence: TGCGCCAGCAGCCAAGGACTTTCCAGCTATGGCTACACCTTC. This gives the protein CASSQGLSSYGYTF.

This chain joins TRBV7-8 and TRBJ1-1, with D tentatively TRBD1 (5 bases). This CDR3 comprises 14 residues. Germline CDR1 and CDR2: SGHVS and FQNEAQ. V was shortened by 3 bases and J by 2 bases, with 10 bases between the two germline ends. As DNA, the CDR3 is TGTGCCAGCAGCTTGACAGTACCTAACACTGAAGCTTTCTTT. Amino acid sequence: CASSLTVPNTEAFF.

The chain's CDR3 is CASSQRTGGNNQPQHF. The CDR3 DNA sequence: TGCGCCAGCAGTCAGCGAACAGGGGGCAATAATCAGCCCCAGCATTTT. This sequence joins TRBV23-1 and TRBJ1-5; 9 bases map to TRBD1. TRBV23-1 is recorded as an ORF, its role being uncertain. Germline trimming cut 3 bases from V and 4 bases from J; bases unmatched to any gene: 7. This CDR3 is 16 amino acids long.

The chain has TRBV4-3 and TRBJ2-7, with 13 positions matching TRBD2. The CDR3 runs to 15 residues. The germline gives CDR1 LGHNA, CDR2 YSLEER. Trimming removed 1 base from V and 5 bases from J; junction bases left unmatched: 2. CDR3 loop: CASSQAGLAGHEQYF. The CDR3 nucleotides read TGCGCCAGCAGCCAAGCGGGACTAGCGGGACACGAGCAGTACTTC.

This CDR3 reads CASSEARDTEAFF. In nucleotides, the CDR3 is TGTGCCAGCAGTGAAGCCAGGGACACTGAAGCTTTCTTT. The rearrangement joins TRBV25-1 to TRBJ1-1, with a tentative D call TRBD1 (5 bases). This CDR3 is 13 amino acids long. Trimming pared 2 bases from V and 3 bases from J, leaving 7 bases between. Germline V CDR1 and CDR2: MGHDK, SYGVNS.

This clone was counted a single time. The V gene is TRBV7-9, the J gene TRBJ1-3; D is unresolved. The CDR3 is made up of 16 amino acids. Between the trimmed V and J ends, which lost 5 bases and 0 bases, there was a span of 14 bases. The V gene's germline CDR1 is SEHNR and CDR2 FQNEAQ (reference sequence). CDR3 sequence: CASSPFSLNSGNTIYF. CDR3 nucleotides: TGTGCCAGCAGCCCGTTCAGCCTTAACTCTGGAAACACCATATATTTT.